Shown below are 18 T cell receptor beta chains from a single sample sequenced in a study of blood T cell repertoires in COVID-19. Some clones are missing from TCRdb's copy, which holds only in-frame ones; the method was immunoSEQ multiplex PCR. The profile covers more than 45,000 clones, with 65% to 85% appearing a single time and about 9.1% taken by the ten largest. The specimen sequenced was peripheral blood. The receptor source for this set is a man older than 75 with COVID-19, enrolled during active disease.

The chain combines TRBV12-5 with TRBJ1-1, with 11 nucleotides matching TRBD1. V gave up 6 bases and J gave up 0 bases; unmatched junction bases: 9. CDR1 and CDR2 from the germline V gene are LGHNT and FRNRAP. There are 17 residues in the CDR3. The CDR3 DNA sequence: TGTGCTAGTGGCTACCTGGGACAGGGGGAGATGAACACTGAAGCTTTCTTT. Protein sequence: CASGYLGQGEMNTEAFF.

The V and J genes are TRBV6-6 and TRBJ1-1; D ambiguous. The germline V and J ends were trimmed by 2 bases and 0 bases, with 13 bases remaining between them. Looked up from germline, CDR1 is MNHNY and CDR2 is SVGAGI (reference sequence). The CDR3 consists of 16 residues. CDR3 in amino acids: CASSYGSGHMNTEAFF. CDR3 DNA: TGTGCCAGCAGTTACGGTTCAGGTCACATGAACACTGAAGCTTTCTTT.

V and J are TRBV12-5 and TRBJ2-2; tentatively, D is TRBD1 (6 bases). The CDR3 is made up of 18 amino acids. V lost 0 bases to trimming and J lost 5 bases, with 19 bases between them. The germline CDR1 and CDR2 sequences are LGHNT and FRNRAP. DNA of the CDR3: TGTGCTAGTGGTTTGGTACTTGGGGGCCAACCTAAAACCGGGGAGCTGTTTTTT. This encodes CASGLVLGGQPKTGELFF.

J is TRBJ1-1 and V is TRBV28, with a weak D call TRBD1 (5 bases). V lost 6 bases and J lost 5, with 16 bases in between. The CDR3 has 14 residues. Germline loops: CDR1 MDHEN, CDR2 SYDVKM. CDR3 DNA: TGTGCCAGCAGCCGCCGGGACTTTGGGACTGAAGCTTTCTTT. This translates into CASSRRDFGTEAFF.

This clone appeared once. The chain joins TRBV28 to TRBJ2-5, with 8 bases aligning to TRBD2. The CDR3 consists of 16 residues. Germline assignment: CDR1 MDHEN and CDR2 SYDVKM. Unmatched junction bases numbered 13, after V lost 7 bases and J lost 3 bases. The CDR3 sequence: CASTTGTRSREETQYF. Here the CDR3 DNA reads TGTGCCAGCACGACCGGGACTAGGTCCCGGGAAGAGACCCAGTACTTC. Based on the CDR3 plus reference TRBV28 and TRBJ2-5, the full variable domain is DVKVTQSSRYLVKRTGEKVFLECVQDMDHENMFWYRQDPGLGLRLIYFSYDVKMKEKGDIPEGYSVSREKKERFSLILESASTNQTSMYLCASTTGTRSREETQYFGPGTRLLVL.

V gene TRBV9 combines with J gene TRBJ1-3, with a weak D call TRBD1 (5 bases). Germline CDR1 SGDLS, CDR2 YYNGEE. The V gene lost 4 bases and the J gene lost 3 bases, with 11 bases spanning the gap. The CDR3 has 14 amino acids. CDR3 region: CASSSRAFGNTIYF. CDR3 nucleotides: TGTGCCAGCAGCAGCAGGGCTTTTGGAAACACCATATATTTT.

The V call is TRBV7-9, the J call TRBJ1-2; TRBD1 matches at 9 bases. The trim removed 5 bases at V and 7 bases at J, leaving 8 bases unmatched. This CDR3 is 14 amino acids long. In germline, CDR1 is SEHNR, CDR2 FQNEAQ (reference sequence). In nucleotides, the CDR3 is TGTGCCAGCAGCGGGACAGGGAGAAGGACTGGCTACACCTTC. Translation: CASSGTGRRTGYTF.

This chain connects TRBV19 to TRBJ1-1, with D uncertain. V gave up 5 bases and J gave up 0 bases, with 13 bases separating them. CDR1 and CDR2 from the germline V gene are LNHDA and SQIVND (reference sequence). The CDR3 runs 15 residues. The CDR3 spells CASSSGAGLNTEAFF. DNA for the CDR3: TGTGCCAGTAGTTCTGGTGCAGGCCTGAACACTGAAGCTTTCTTT.

This clone was seen a single time. The chain combines TRBV6-2 or TRBV6-3 with TRBJ1-5; perhaps TRBD1 as D (6 bases). Germline CDR1 MNHEY, CDR2 SVGEGT. V lost 5 bases, J lost 8 bases, and 25 bases lay in between. This CDR3 spans 17 amino acids. The CDR3 sequence: CASSQPPPDSPTKPQHF. In nucleotides, the CDR3 is TGTGCCAGCAGTCAGCCTCCCCCGGACAGCCCCACGAAGCCCCAGCATTTT.

The chain links TRBV3-1 (or the pseudogene TRBV3-2) to TRBJ1-6, with TRBD1 identical over 7 bases. Germline loops: CDR1 LGHDT, CDR2 YNNKEL (reference sequence). The CDR3 covers 14 residues. Unmatched junction bases numbered 4, after V lost 4 bases and J lost 7 bases. CDR3 in DNA: TGTGCCAGCAGCCTGGGACAGAGGAATTCACCCCTCCACTTT. It encodes CASSLGQRNSPLHF.

The chain uses TRBV6-5 and TRBJ1-1; D unresolved. CDR1 and CDR2 (germline): MNHEY, SVGAGI. This CDR3 has 14 residues. The germline V and J ends were trimmed by 7 bases and 3 bases, with 15 bases remaining between them. This CDR3 reads CASTNEAPYTEAFF. The CDR3 coding sequence is TGTGCCAGCACAAACGAGGCCCCCTACACTGAAGCTTTCTTT.

The V call is TRBV5-4, the J call TRBJ2-5, with D hard to call. The germline CDR1 and CDR2 sequences are SGHNT and YYREEE (reference sequence). The CDR3 extends over 19 amino acids. V was trimmed by 1 base and J by 2 bases, leaving 24 bases between them. The CDR3: CASSLSRTSVIEVQETQYF. The CDR3, as DNA: TGTGCCAGCAGCTTGTCTAGAACATCTGTCATAGAGGTGCAAGAGACCCAGTACTTC.

This clone turned up a few times. Other DNA sequences of this sample code for an identical CDR3. The rearrangement uses TRBV7-9 and TRBJ1-5; 8 positions match TRBD1. Germline trimming cut 2 bases from V and 2 bases from J; bases unmatched to any gene: 2. In germline, CDR1 is SEHNR, CDR2 FQNEAQ (reference sequence). This CDR3 is built from 15 residues. In DNA, the CDR3 is TGTGCCAGCAGCTTATCGGGACAGGGCAATCAGCCCCAGCATTTT. Protein: CASSLSGQGNQPQHF.

The rearrangement uses TRBV30 and TRBJ1-2; the D gene is possibly TRBD1 (6 bases). Trimming cost V 2 bases and J 8 bases, with 15 bases left between them. The CDR3 loop spans 13 amino acids. Germline values: CDR1 GTSNPN, CDR2 SVGIG (reference sequence). This chain's CDR3 is CAWSLDSHRGYTF. CDR3 in DNA: TGTGCCTGGAGTCTGGACAGTCATCGGGGCTACACCTTC.

The V and J genes are TRBV6-2 or TRBV6-3 and TRBJ2-1; D unclear. Trimming shortened V by 2 bases and J by 4 bases, and 21 bases separated the two germline ends. Per the germline V gene, CDR1 is MNHEY and CDR2 is SVGEGT. The CDR3 sequence is 18 residues long. CDR3 DNA sequence: TGTGCCAGCAGTTACACGCTTATGAGGCCTGAAACTTACAATGAGCAGTTCTTC. It codes for CASSYTLMRPETYNEQFF.

This chain links TRBV27 with TRBJ2-2; a weak D match, TRBD1 (6 bases). The CDR3 contains 16 residues. CDR1 is MNHEY, CDR2 SMNVEV, per germline (reference sequence). The germline V and J ends were trimmed by 8 bases and 4 bases, with 20 bases remaining between them. The CDR3 nucleotides are TGTGCCAGCTCACCATCAGGGGTCCCGAGCACCGGGGAGCTGTTTTTT. It specifies CASSPSGVPSTGELFF.

The V call is TRBV9, the J call TRBJ2-7, with D possibly TRBD2 on 5 matching bases. The CDR3 sequence is 16 residues long. Germline-derived CDR1 and CDR2 are SGDLS and YYNGEE. V gave up 0 bases and J gave up 2 bases, with 15 bases separating them. The CDR3 DNA sequence: TGTGCCAGCAGCGTAGTCGACACGGGGAGTACCTACGAGCAGTACTTC. This codes for CASSVVDTGSTYEQYF.

V usage is TRBV2 and J usage is TRBJ2-7; TRBD1 is a possible D gene (5 bases). The germline V gene has CDR1 SNHLY and CDR2 FYNNEI. V was clipped by 6 bases and J by 3 bases, with 12 bases between them. This CDR3 contains 13 residues. CDR3 protein: CASRAGYRYEQYF. The CDR3 nucleotides are TGTGCCAGCAGGGCAGGGTACCGCTACGAGCAGTACTTC.